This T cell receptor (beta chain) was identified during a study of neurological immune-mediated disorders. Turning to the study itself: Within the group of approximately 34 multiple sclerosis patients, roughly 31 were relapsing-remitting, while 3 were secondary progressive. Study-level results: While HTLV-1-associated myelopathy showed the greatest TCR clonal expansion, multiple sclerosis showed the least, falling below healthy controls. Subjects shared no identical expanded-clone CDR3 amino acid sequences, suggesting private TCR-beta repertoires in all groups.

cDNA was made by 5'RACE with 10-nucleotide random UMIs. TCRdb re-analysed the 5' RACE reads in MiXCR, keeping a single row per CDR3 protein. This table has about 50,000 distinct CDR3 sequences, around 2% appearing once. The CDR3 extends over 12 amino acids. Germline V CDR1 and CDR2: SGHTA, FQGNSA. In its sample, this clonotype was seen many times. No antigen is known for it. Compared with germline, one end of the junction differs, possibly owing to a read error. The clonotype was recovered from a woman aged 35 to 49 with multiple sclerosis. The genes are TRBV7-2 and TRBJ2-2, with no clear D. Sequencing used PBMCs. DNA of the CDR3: TGTGCCAGCAGCTTAAACAGCGGGGAGCTGTTTTTT. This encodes CASSLNSGELFF. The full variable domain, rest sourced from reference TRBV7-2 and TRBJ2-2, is GAGVSQSPSNKVTEKGKDVELRCDPISGHTALYWYRQSLGQGLEFLIYFQGNSAPDKSGLPSDRFSAERTGGSVSTLTIQRTQQEDSAVYLCASSLNSGELFFGEGSRLTVL.